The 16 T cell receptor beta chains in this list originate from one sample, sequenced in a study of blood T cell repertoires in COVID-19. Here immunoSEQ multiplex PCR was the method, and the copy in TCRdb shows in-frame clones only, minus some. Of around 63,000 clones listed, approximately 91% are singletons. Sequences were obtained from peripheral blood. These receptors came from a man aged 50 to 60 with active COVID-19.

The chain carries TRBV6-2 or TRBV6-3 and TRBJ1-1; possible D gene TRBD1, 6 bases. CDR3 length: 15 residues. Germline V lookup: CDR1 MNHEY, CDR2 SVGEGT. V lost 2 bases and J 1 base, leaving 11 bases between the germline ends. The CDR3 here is CASSYRGKRNTEAFF. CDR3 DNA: TGTGCCAGCAGTTACAGGGGGAAACGGAACACTGAAGCTTTCTTT.

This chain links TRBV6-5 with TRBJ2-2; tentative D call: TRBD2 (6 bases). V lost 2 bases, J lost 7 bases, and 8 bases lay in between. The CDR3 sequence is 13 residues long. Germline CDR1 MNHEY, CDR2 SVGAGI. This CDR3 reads CASSYGEDGELFF. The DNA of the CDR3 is TGTGCCAGCAGTTACGGGGAGGACGGGGAGCTGTTTTTT.

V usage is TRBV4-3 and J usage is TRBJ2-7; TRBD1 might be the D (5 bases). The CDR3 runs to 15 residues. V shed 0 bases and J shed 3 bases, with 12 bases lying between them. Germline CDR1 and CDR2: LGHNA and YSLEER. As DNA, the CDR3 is TGCGCCAGCAGCCAAGAGCTACACAGGAGCTACGAGCAGTACTTC. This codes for CASSQELHRSYEQYF.

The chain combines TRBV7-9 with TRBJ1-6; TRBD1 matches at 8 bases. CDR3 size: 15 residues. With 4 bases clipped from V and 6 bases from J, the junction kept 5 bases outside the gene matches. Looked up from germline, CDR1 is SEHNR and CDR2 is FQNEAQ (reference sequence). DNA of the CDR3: TGTGCCAGCAGCTCCTCGGACAGGGCTAATTCACCCCTCCACTTT. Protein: CASSSSDRANSPLHF.

The CDR3 reads CASSSTGDQPQHF. The CDR3 DNA sequence: TGTGCCAGCAGTTCTACGGGGGATCAGCCCCAGCATTTT. This chain joins TRBV7-2 and TRBJ1-5, with TRBD1 as a possible D gene (5 bases). The CDR3 is 13 amino acids. The V gene lost 6 bases and the J gene lost 5 bases, with 11 bases spanning the gap. Germline V gives CDR1 SGHTA, CDR2 FQGNSA.

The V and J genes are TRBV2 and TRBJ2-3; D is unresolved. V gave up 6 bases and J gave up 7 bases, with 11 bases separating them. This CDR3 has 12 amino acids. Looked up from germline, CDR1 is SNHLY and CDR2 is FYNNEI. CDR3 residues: CASRVPGNTQYF. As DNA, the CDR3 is TGTGCCAGCAGAGTCCCGGGTAATACGCAGTATTTT.

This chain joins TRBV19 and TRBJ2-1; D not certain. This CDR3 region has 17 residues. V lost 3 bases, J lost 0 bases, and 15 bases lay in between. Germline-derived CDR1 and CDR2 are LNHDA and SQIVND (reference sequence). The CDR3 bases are TGTGCCAGTAGTATCTTCCACTCTAGAAGCTCCTACAATGAGCAGTTCTTC. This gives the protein CASSIFHSRSSYNEQFF.

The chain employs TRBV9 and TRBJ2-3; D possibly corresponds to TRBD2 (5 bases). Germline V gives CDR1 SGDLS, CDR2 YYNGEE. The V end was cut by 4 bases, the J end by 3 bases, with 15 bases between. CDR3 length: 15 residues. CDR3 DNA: TGTGCCAGCAGCCGGGTAGCGAACCCAACAGATACGCAGTATTTT. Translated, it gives CASSRVANPTDTQYF.

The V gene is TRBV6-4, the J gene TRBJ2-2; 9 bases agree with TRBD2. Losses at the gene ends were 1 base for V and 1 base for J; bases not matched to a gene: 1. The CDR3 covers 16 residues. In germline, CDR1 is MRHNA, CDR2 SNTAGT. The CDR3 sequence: CASSDYSGGNTGELFF. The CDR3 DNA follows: TGTGCCAGCAGTGACTATAGCGGGGGGAACACCGGGGAGCTGTTTTTT.

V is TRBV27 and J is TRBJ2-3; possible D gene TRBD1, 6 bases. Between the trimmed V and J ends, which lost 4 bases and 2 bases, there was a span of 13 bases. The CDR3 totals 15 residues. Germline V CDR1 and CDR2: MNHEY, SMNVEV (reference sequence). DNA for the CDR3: TGTGCCAGCAGTTCCTCGGACAGAAACACAGATACGCAGTATTTT. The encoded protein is CASSSSDRNTDTQYF.

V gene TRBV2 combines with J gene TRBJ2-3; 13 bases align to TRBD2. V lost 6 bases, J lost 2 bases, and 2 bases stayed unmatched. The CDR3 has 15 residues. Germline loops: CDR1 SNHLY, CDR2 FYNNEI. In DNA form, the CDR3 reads TGTGCCAGCAGAGGACTAGCGGGGGCCACAGATACGCAGTATTTT. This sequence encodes CASRGLAGATDTQYF.

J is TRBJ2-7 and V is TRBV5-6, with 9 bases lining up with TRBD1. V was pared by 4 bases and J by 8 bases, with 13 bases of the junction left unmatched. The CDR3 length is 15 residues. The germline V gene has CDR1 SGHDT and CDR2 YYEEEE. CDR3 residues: CASSPTGTGMSKQYF. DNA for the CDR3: TGTGCCAGCAGCCCGACCGGGACAGGGATGAGCAAGCAGTACTTC.

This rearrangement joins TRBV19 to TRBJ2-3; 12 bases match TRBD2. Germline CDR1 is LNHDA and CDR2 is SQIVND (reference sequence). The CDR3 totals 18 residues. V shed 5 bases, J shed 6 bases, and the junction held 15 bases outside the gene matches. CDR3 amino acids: CASSLKGLAGLRGDTQYF. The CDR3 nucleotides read TGTGCCAGTAGTCTAAAGGGACTAGCGGGCCTAAGAGGGGATACGCAGTATTTT. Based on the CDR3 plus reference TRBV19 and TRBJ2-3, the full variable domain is DGGITQSPKYLFRKEGQNVTLSCEQNLNHDAMYWYRQDPGQGLRLIYYSQIVNDFQKGDIAEGYSVSREKKESFPLTVTSAQKNPTAFYLCASSLKGLAGLRGDTQYFGPGTRLTVL.

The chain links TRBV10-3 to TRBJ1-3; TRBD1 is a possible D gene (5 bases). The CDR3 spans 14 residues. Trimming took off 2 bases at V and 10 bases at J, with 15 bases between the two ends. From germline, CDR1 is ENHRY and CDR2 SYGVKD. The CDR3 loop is CAISEGGDGRTIYF. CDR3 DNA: TGTGCCATCAGTGAGGGAGGGGACGGAAGGACCATATATTTT.

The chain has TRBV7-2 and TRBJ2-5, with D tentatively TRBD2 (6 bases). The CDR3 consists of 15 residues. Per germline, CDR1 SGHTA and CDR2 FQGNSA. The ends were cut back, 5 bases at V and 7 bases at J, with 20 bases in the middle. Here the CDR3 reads CASSARDFAMGTQYF. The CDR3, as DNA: TGTGCCAGCAGCGCCAGGGACTTCGCCATGGGGACCCAGTACTTC. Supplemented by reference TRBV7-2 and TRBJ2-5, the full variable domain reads GAGVSQSPSNKVTEKGKDVELRCDPISGHTALYWYRQSLGQGLEFLIYFQGNSAPDKSGLPSDRFSAERTGGSVSTLTIQRTQQEDSAVYLCASSARDFAMGTQYFGPGTRLLVL.

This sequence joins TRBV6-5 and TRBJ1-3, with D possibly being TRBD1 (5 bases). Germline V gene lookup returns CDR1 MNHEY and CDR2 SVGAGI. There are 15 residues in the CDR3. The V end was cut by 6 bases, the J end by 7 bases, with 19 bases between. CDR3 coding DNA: TGTGCCAGCAGCAAGGGGTTTTCTCTGGGGAACACCATATATTTT. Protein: CASSKGFSLGNTIYF.